This T cell receptor beta chain was recovered during a study of tumor-infiltrating lymphocytes in primary liver carcinoma. Overall study: Subjects consisted of male and female patients aged 30 to 69 years.

Germline CDR1 SGHDT, CDR2 YYEEEE. Trimming stripped 0 bases from V and 4 bases from J, with 11 bases between. There are 14 residues in the CDR3. In its sample, this clonotype was seen a few times. The target antigen is unknown. A primer in the constant region served to generate TCR beta cDNA from approximately 500 ng of total RNA. Slightly modified ARM-PCR served as the procedure for the TCR beta libraries. These libraries came from three rounds of nested multiplex PCR. TRBV1-TRBV30 forward primers and a C-beta reverse primer were used in the first two PCR rounds, which each ran for around 11 cycles. From the multiplex PCR reads, TCRdb called clonotypes with MiXCR, one entry per CDR3 protein. This table has 300,000 to 400,000 distinct CDR3 sequences, 65% appearing once. Findings of the study overall: Tumor region pairs shared more overlap than did tumor-adjacent and tumor-blood pairs.

For blood RNA, unsorted whole blood served as the source, and germline DNA was extracted too. The sequence derives from a man aged 40-55 years with primary liver carcinoma and hepatitis B virus infection. This rearrangement joins TRBV5-6 to TRBJ2-7; D remains ambiguous. Sequenced: peripheral blood. The CDR3 coding sequence is TGTGCCAGCAGCTTGGCTCGGCCAACGTACGAGCAGTACTTC. Residues: CASSLARPTYEQYF.